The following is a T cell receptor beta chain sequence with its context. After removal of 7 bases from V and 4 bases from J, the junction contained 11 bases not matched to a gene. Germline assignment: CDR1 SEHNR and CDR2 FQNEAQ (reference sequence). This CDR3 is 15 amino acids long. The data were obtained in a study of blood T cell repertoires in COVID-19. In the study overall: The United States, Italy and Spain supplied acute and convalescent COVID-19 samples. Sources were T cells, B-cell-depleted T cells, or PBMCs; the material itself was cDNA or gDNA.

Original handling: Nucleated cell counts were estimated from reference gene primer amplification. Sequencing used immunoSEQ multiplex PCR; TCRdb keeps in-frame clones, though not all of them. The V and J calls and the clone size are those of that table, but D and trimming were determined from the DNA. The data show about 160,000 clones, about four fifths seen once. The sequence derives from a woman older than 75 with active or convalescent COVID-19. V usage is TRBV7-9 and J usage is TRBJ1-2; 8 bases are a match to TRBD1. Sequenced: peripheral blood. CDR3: CASNTQKGQVYGYTF. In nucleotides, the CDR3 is TGTGCCAGCAACACACAGAAGGGACAGGTCTATGGCTACACCTTC.